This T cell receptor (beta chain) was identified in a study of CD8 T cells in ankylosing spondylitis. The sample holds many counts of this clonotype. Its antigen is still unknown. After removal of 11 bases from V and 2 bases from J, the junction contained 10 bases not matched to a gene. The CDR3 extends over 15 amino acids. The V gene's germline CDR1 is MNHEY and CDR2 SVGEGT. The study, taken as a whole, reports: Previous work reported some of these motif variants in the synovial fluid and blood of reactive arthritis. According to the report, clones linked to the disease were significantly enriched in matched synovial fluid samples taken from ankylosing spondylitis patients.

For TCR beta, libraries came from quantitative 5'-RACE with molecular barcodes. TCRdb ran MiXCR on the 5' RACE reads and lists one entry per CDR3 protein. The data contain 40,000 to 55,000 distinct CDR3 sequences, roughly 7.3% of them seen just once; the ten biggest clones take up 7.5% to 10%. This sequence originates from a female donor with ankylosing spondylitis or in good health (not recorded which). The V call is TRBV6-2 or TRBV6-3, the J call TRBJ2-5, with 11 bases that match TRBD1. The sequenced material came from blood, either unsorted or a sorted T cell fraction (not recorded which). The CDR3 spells CACKEDRGHQETQYF. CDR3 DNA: TGTGCCTGCAAGGAGGACAGGGGGCATCAAGAGACCCAGTACTTC.